What follows are 15 T cell receptor beta chains derived from one specimen sequenced in a study of blood T cell repertoires in COVID-19. The data were produced by immunoSEQ multiplex PCR, yet TCRdb's version contains in-frame clones alone and is incomplete. The sample carries roughly 70,000 clones, approximately 90% recorded once. The sample was peripheral blood. The receptors were sampled from a human donor in a cohort sampled during active COVID-19.

The V call is TRBV3-1 (or the pseudogene TRBV3-2), the J call TRBJ1-2, with 11 bases matching TRBD1. CDR3 length: 14 amino acids. V lost 0 bases and J lost 8; bases outside the gene matches: 2. Germline lookup yields CDR1 LGHDT and CDR2 YNNKEL (reference sequence). CDR3 amino acids: CASSQEGQGGGYTF. In nucleotides, the CDR3 is TGTGCCAGCAGCCAAGAGGGACAGGGGGGAGGCTACACCTTC.

The V call is TRBV3-1 (or the pseudogene TRBV3-2), the J call TRBJ1-1; 7 positions match TRBD1. After removal of 1 base from V and 8 bases from J, the junction contained 22 bases not matched to a gene. The V gene's germline CDR1 is LGHDT and CDR2 YNNKEL (reference sequence). There are 19 residues in the CDR3. CDR3 sequence (DNA): TGTGCCAGCAGCCAAGTGAGAGGCCGGGCAGCCAGGGGGTTGCACGAAGCTTTCTTT. Amino acids: CASSQVRGRAARGLHEAFF.

V gene TRBV6-4 combines with J gene TRBJ2-6; possibly TRBD2 for D (5 bases). Trimming took off 2 bases at V and 2 bases at J, with 10 bases between the two ends. The CDR3 has 16 amino acids. Germline V gives CDR1 MRHNA, CDR2 SNTAGT. CDR3 DNA: TGTGCCAGCAGTGACGGTCAGGAGGCTGGGGCCAACGTCCTGACTTTC. It encodes CASSDGQEAGANVLTF.

This chain uses TRBV23-1 with TRBJ1-5, with D possibly being TRBD1 (6 bases). TRBV23-1 counts as an open reading frame of uncertain function. The germline V and J ends were trimmed by 7 bases and 2 bases, with 27 bases remaining between them. This CDR3 has 19 amino acids. The CDR3 sequence is CASIGYRDFMEFGNQPQHF. CDR3 bases: TGCGCCAGCATAGGGTACAGGGATTTTATGGAATTCGGCAATCAGCCCCAGCATTTT.

The rearrangement links TRBV7-3 to TRBJ2-5; TRBD2 is a possible D gene (5 bases). The length of the CDR3 is 14 residues. Trimming removed 2 bases from V and 5 bases from J, with 12 bases in between. CDR1 is SGHTA, CDR2 FQGTGA, per germline. In nucleotides, the CDR3 is TGTGCCAGCAGCTTAGCGGGTGGTGGGGAGACCCAGTACTTC. It translates to CASSLAGGGETQYF.

The chain couples TRBV5-8 to TRBJ1-1; D unresolved. The germline V and J ends were trimmed by 0 bases and 0 bases, with 9 bases remaining between them. The CDR3 runs to 15 residues. CDR1 and CDR2 from the germline V gene are SGHTS and YDEGEE. CDR3 sequence reads: CASSLAEQMNTEAFF. The CDR3 DNA reads TGTGCCAGCAGCTTGGCTGAGCAAATGAACACTGAAGCTTTCTTT.

The rearrangement uses TRBV3-1 (or the pseudogene TRBV3-2) and TRBJ1-1, with D tentatively TRBD1 (5 bases). CDR3 size: 18 residues. Germline V gene data show CDR1 as LGHDT and CDR2 as YNNKEL (reference sequence). V lost 3 bases to trimming and J lost 1 base, with 21 bases between them. In DNA, the CDR3 is TGTGCCAGCAGCCAGGATACGCGGTACGGGGGAAAGAACACTGAAGCTTTCTTT. It yields the protein CASSQDTRYGGKNTEAFF.

The chain combines TRBV18 with TRBJ1-1; TRBD1 matches 10 bases. CDR3 length equals 15 residues. V lost 6 bases and J lost 5; bases outside the gene matches: 9. Germline V gene data show CDR1 as KGHSH and CDR2 as LQKENI. The CDR3 DNA follows: TGTGCCAGCTCGCATGACAGGGGGCCTGGGACTGAAGCTTTCTTT. Its translation: CASSHDRGPGTEAFF.

This clone appeared a few times. The genes are TRBV27 and TRBJ1-5; D is perhaps TRBD1 (6 bases). This CDR3 comprises 14 residues. CDR1 is MNHEY, CDR2 SMNVEV, per germline (reference sequence). V was pared by 6 bases and J by 1 base, with 10 bases between. Here the CDR3 DNA reads TGTGCCAGCAGGACAGGTTTCAGCAATCAGCCCCAGCATTTT. Its protein is CASRTGFSNQPQHF.

About this clone itself: The sample carries other DNA sequences with the same CDR3. This chain uses TRBV11-2 with TRBJ1-1; possibly TRBD1 for D (5 bases). This CDR3 region has 16 residues. The V and J ends lost 1 base and 5 bases respectively, with 17 bases between them. From germline, CDR1 is SGHAT and CDR2 FQNNGV. Here the CDR3 DNA reads TGTGCCAGCAGCTTAGCAAGGTGGGGCTCTCGTACTGAAGCTTTCTTT. Translated: CASSLARWGSRTEAFF.

The gene calls are TRBV2 and TRBJ1-2; TRBD1 aligns across 11 bases. After removal of 5 bases from V and 6 bases from J, the junction contained 17 bases not matched to a gene. Looked up from germline, CDR1 is SNHLY and CDR2 is FYNNEI. This CDR3 is built from 18 residues. CDR3 bases: TGTGCCAGCAGTTCAAACCGGGACAGGGGGGGCCGCATTCATGGCTACACCTTC. Amino acid sequence: CASSSNRDRGGRIHGYTF.

In this sample, this clone turned up once. The chain is built from TRBV6-4 and TRBJ2-7, with 11 bases identical to TRBD2. Losses at the gene ends were 8 bases for V and 1 base for J; bases not matched to a gene: 4. Per germline, CDR1 MRHNA and CDR2 SNTAGT. The CDR3 totals 14 residues. CDR3 coding DNA: TGTGCCAGCGCGCCTAGCGGGGGGTCCTACGAGCAGTACTTC. Translation: CASAPSGGSYEQYF.

The chain is built from TRBV19 and TRBJ1-1, with a possible D match to TRBD1 (6 bases). V lost 10 bases to trimming and J lost 3 bases, with 24 bases between them. This CDR3 is 16 amino acids long. CDR1 and CDR2 from the germline V gene are LNHDA and SQIVND (reference sequence). DNA of the CDR3: TGTGCCACCAACATCACAATCGGGGGGCCCGACACTGAAGCTTTCTTT. Its protein is CATNITIGGPDTEAFF.

V usage is TRBV13 and J usage is TRBJ1-2; D possibly corresponds to TRBD1 (6 bases). Trimming pared 0 bases from V and 6 bases from J, leaving 14 bases between. This CDR3 has 15 residues. The germline gives CDR1 PRHDT, CDR2 FYEKMQ (reference sequence). The CDR3 DNA sequence: TGTGCCAGCAGCTTAGGGGGGTTACAGGGTGATGGCTACACCTTC. As protein: CASSLGGLQGDGYTF.

J is TRBJ1-6 and V is TRBV13, with D tentatively TRBD1 (5 bases). CDR1 is PRHDT and CDR2 is FYEKMQ in the germline V gene (reference sequence). The CDR3 covers 16 residues. V gave up 5 bases and J gave up 6 bases, with 17 bases separating them. The CDR3 DNA reads as TGTGCCAGCAGCCGCGGGACGACCTCTGGTAATTCACCCCTCCACTTT. Its protein is CASSRGTTSGNSPLHF.